A single sample gave rise to the 28 T cell receptor beta chains below, sequenced in a study of technical replicates of blood from a few donors. Only in-frame clones appear in the TCRdb table, and some are missing; sequencing was by immunoSEQ multiplex PCR. The table includes about 59,000 clones, about 90% detected once. Sequences were obtained from PBMCs. These receptors were taken from a human donor in good health. Some clones in this sample may be carry-over from other donors' samples.

The rearrangement links TRBV11-3 to TRBJ2-1, with a tentative D call TRBD2 (6 bases). The length of the CDR3 is 14 residues. V was clipped by 0 bases and J by 10 bases, with 13 bases between them. Per the germline V gene, CDR1 is SGHNT and CDR2 is YENEEA. CDR3 in amino acids: CASSLDRGSGEQFF. Written as DNA, the CDR3 is TGTGCCAGCAGCTTAGATCGGGGGAGCGGAGAGCAGTTCTTC.

The chain employs TRBV6-6 and TRBJ2-1; D is unclear. This CDR3 is built from 14 residues. Trimming cost V 2 bases and J 3 bases, with 8 bases left between them. Germline V lookup: CDR1 MNHNY, CDR2 SVGAGI (reference sequence). The DNA of the CDR3 is TGTGCCAGCAGTTACGTTGCGGACTACAATGAGCAGTTCTTC. Translation: CASSYVADYNEQFF.

The rearrangement uses TRBV6-5 and TRBJ2-7; tentative D call: TRBD1 (6 bases). The V gene's germline CDR1 is MNHEY and CDR2 SVGAGI. V was clipped by 0 bases and J by 0 bases, with 9 bases between them. This CDR3 is built from 15 residues. CDR3 in DNA: TGTGCCAGCAGTTACTCCTGGGACACCTCCTACGAGCAGTACTTC. Amino acids: CASSYSWDTSYEQYF.

The rearrangement uses TRBV4-3 and TRBJ2-3; 7 nucleotides agree with TRBD2. Germline V gene data show CDR1 as LGHNA and CDR2 as YSLEER. CDR3 size: 15 residues. With V trimmed by 1 base and J by 0 bases, 1 base remained unmatched. The CDR3 bases are TGCGCCAGCAGCCAAGGTAGCGGGAGCACAGATACGCAGTATTTT. It encodes CASSQGSGSTDTQYF.

This clone is medium-sized in the sample. The genes are TRBV5-4 and TRBJ2-7, with 7 nucleotides matching TRBD1. Trimming took 1 base from V and 7 from J; bases not matched to a gene: 8. Germline CDR1 and CDR2: SGHNT and YYREEE (reference sequence). CDR3 size: 14 residues. The CDR3 DNA follows: TGTGCCAGCAGCTTGATAGACAGGGCACGGGAGCAGTACTTC. It specifies CASSLIDRAREQYF.

This chain joins TRBV18 and TRBJ1-1; no clear D. CDR3 size: 13 residues. Trimming stripped 2 bases from V and 5 bases from J, with 9 bases between. In germline, CDR1 is KGHSH, CDR2 LQKENI. CDR3 loop: CASSPIAATEAFF. DNA for the CDR3: TGTGCCAGCTCACCAATCGCGGCTACTGAAGCTTTCTTT. Full variable domain (rest looked up from reference TRBV18 and TRBJ1-1): NAGVMQNPRHLVRRRGQEARLRCSPMKGHSHVYWYRQLPEEGLKFMVYLQKENIIDESGMPKERFSAEFPKEGPSILRIQQVVRGDSAAYFCASSPIAATEAFFGQGTRLTVV.

This clone was seen only a few times. The rearrangement joins TRBV6-4 to TRBJ1-1; D call uncertain. V gave up 2 bases and J gave up 5 bases, with 9 bases separating them. The CDR3 length is 13 residues. Per the germline V gene, CDR1 is MRHNA and CDR2 is SNTAGT. CDR3 protein: CASSDRAGTEAFF. CDR3 DNA: TGTGCCAGCAGTGACAGGGCGGGGACTGAAGCTTTCTTT.

The chain combines TRBV27 with TRBJ2-1; perhaps TRBD1 as D (6 bases). CDR3 length equals 20 residues. Germline CDR1 is MNHEY and CDR2 is SMNVEV (reference sequence). The V gene lost 6 bases and the J gene lost 5 bases, with 32 bases spanning the gap. Here the CDR3 DNA reads TGTGCCAGCAGACCATATCCCCCAAATCTCCGGGACAAGAAAAACAATGAGCAGTTCTTC. This encodes CASRPYPPNLRDKKNNEQFF.

In this sample, this clone turned up a few times. This chain uses TRBV7-2 with TRBJ2-7; D is possibly TRBD1 (6 bases). This CDR3 is built from 13 residues. Trimming removed 1 base from V and 6 bases from J, with 10 bases in between. Germline CDR1 is SGHTA and CDR2 is FQGNSA. CDR3 in amino acids: CASSLEQGVEQYF. DNA of the CDR3: TGTGCCAGCAGCTTAGAACAGGGTGTCGAGCAGTACTTC. The whole variable domain, remainder taken from reference TRBV7-2 and TRBJ2-7, is GAGVSQSPSNKVTEKGKDVELRCDPISGHTALYWYRQSLGQGLEFLIYFQGNSAPDKSGLPSDRFSAERTGGSVSTLTIQRTQQEDSAVYLCASSLEQGVEQYFGPGTRLTVT.

The rearrangement links TRBV5-1 to TRBJ2-1; 14 bases match TRBD2. Germline V gives CDR1 SGHRS, CDR2 YFSETQ. Losses at the gene ends were 4 bases for V and 7 bases for J; bases not matched to a gene: 4. The CDR3 has 15 amino acids. CDR3 nucleotides: TGCGCCAGCAGCCCGGGACTAGCGGGGGAAAATGAGCAGTTCTTC. It encodes CASSPGLAGENEQFF.

The chain employs TRBV29-1 and TRBJ2-5; weak D call: TRBD1 (6 bases). Deletions cut 6 bases from V and 5 bases from J, with 13 bases between. This CDR3 has 12 residues. Germline V gives CDR1 SQVTM, CDR2 ANQGSEA. CDR3 nucleotides: TGCAGCGTGCTAAGGGGGATCGAGACCCAGTACTTC. Its translation is CSVLRGIETQYF.

The rearrangement joins TRBV30 to TRBJ2-6; TRBD1 aligns across 7 bases. CDR3 size: 16 residues. Germline CDR1 and CDR2: GTSNPN and SVGIG (reference sequence). Trimming at V came to 7 bases and at J to 0 bases, leaving 9 bases not matched to a gene. The CDR3 sequence is CALNTGTVSGANVLTF. For the CDR3, the DNA is TGTGCCTTAAACACCGGGACAGTCTCTGGGGCCAACGTCCTGACTTTC.

The rearrangement joins TRBV4-3 to TRBJ1-6; 7 nucleotides match TRBD1. The V segment lost 0 bases and the J segment 9 bases; nucleotides outside the gene matches: 5. From germline, CDR1 is LGHNA and CDR2 YSLEER. The length of the CDR3 is 15 residues. In nucleotides, the CDR3 is TGCGCCAGCAGCCAAGATAGTGACAGGGCTTCACCCCTCCACTTT. Translating it yields CASSQDSDRASPLHF.

The chain employs TRBV6-5 and TRBJ1-1; D unclear. The CDR3 loop spans 13 amino acids. Germline V gene data show CDR1 as MNHEY and CDR2 as SVGAGI. Trimming took off 5 bases at V and 4 bases at J, with 11 bases between the two ends. The CDR3 sequence is CASSLGEVTEAFF. The DNA of the CDR3 is TGTGCCAGCAGTCTCGGGGAAGTCACTGAAGCTTTCTTT.

This sequence joins TRBV6-6 and TRBJ2-5; the match to TRBD2 covers 10 bases. This CDR3 region has 16 residues. Germline V gene data show CDR1 as MNHNY and CDR2 as SVGAGI (reference sequence). J lost 3 bases, V lost 7 bases, and 11 bases had no gene match. CDR3 nucleotides: TGTGCCAGCACCTCACAGAGCGGGAGGGCGGAAGAGACCCAGTACTTC. Protein product: CASTSQSGRAEETQYF.

The rearrangement uses TRBV5-4 and TRBJ1-6; no clear D gene. The V gene's germline CDR1 is SGHNT and CDR2 YYREEE (reference sequence). CDR3 length equals 15 residues. Trimming took 4 bases from V and 0 from J, leaving 8 bases between them. The DNA for the CDR3 is TGTGCCAGCAGCCTGACTCGCTCCTATAATTCACCCCTCCACTTT. Its translation is CASSLTRSYNSPLHF.

In its sample, this clone was seen once. The chain combines TRBV5-6 with TRBJ2-2; 10 nucleotides line up with TRBD2. The V gene's germline CDR1 is SGHDT and CDR2 YYEEEE. Trimming took 0 bases from V and 2 from J; bases not matched to a gene: 10. The CDR3 sequence is 19 residues long. In nucleotides, the CDR3 is TGTGCCAGCAGCTTGGGTCTTCTAGCGGGAGTGTCCAACACCGGGGAGCTGTTTTTT. This codes for CASSLGLLAGVSNTGELFF.

This clone was counted only a few times. The rearrangement uses TRBV13 and TRBJ2-7; a weak D match, TRBD1 (5 bases). This CDR3 has 16 amino acids. The germline V and J ends were trimmed by 5 bases and 0 bases, with 17 bases remaining between them. In germline, CDR1 is PRHDT, CDR2 FYEKMQ (reference sequence). CDR3 sequence: CASSPLGESPSYEQYF. As DNA, the CDR3 is TGTGCCAGCAGCCCCCTAGGGGAAAGCCCCTCCTACGAGCAGTACTTC. The complete variable domain, with remaining parts taken from reference TRBV13 and TRBJ2-7, reads AAGVIQSPRHLIKEKRETATLKCYPIPRHDTVYWYQQGPGQDPQFLISFYEKMQSDKGSIPDRFSAQQFSDYHSELNMSSLELGDSALYFCASSPLGESPSYEQYFGPGTRLTVT.

The V gene is TRBV2, the J gene TRBJ2-1, with 11 positions matching TRBD2. Germline V gives CDR1 SNHLY, CDR2 FYNNEI. CDR3 length equals 14 residues. Losses at the gene ends were 11 bases for V and 9 bases for J; bases not matched to a gene: 12. The CDR3, as DNA: TGTGCCGGACTTATAGCGGGGGGGCTTAGTGAGCAGTTCTTC. It specifies CAGLIAGGLSEQFF.

The rearrangement links TRBV5-6 to TRBJ2-7, with D uncertain. Trimming left V 7 bases short and J 2 bases short, with 19 bases between. This CDR3 has 15 residues. Germline V CDR1 and CDR2: SGHDT, YYEEEE. Written as DNA, the CDR3 is TGTGCCAGCCGCCTGATAGGAGAGCAACCCTACGAGCAGTACTTC. It codes for CASRLIGEQPYEQYF.

The V gene is TRBV13, the J gene TRBJ2-5; 8 bases are a match to TRBD1. Losses at the gene ends were 5 bases for V and 7 bases for J; bases not matched to a gene: 15. Germline CDR1 reads PRHDT; CDR2 reads FYEKMQ (reference sequence). CDR3 length equals 16 residues. Here the CDR3 DNA reads TGTGCCAGCAGCGACCGACAGGGGCTGACCCGGGGGACCCAGTACTTC. It codes for CASSDRQGLTRGTQYF.

This clone was detected once. The chain couples TRBV5-1 to TRBJ2-7; TRBD1 agrees at 10 bases. Losses at the gene ends were 7 bases for V and 2 bases for J; bases not matched to a gene: 9. Germline lookup yields CDR1 SGHRS and CDR2 YFSETQ. The CDR3 extends over 15 amino acids. CDR3 nucleotide sequence: TGCGCCAGCTCCTCCGGGACAGGGGACGCCTACGAGCAGTACTTC. Its protein is CASSSGTGDAYEQYF.

The rearrangement uses TRBV11-1 and TRBJ2-2; D ambiguous. Germline V gene sequence: CDR1 SGHAT, CDR2 FQDESV (reference sequence). The CDR3 consists of 14 residues. V dropped 6 bases and J dropped 0 bases, with 8 bases sitting between them. CDR3 in amino acids: CASSFTANTGELFF. CDR3 DNA: TGTGCCAGCAGTTTCACTGCGAACACCGGGGAGCTGTTTTTT.

The chain couples TRBV6-1 to TRBJ2-1; D remains ambiguous. The CDR3 is made up of 13 amino acids. Between the trimmed V and J ends, which lost 0 bases and 13 bases, there was a span of 13 bases. The V gene's germline CDR1 is MNHNS and CDR2 SASEGT. The CDR3 bases are TGTGCCAGCAGTGAAGCGCGTGCCTTACCCCAGTTCTTC. It encodes CASSEARALPQFF.

The J gene is TRBJ1-1, the V gene TRBV14; D not certain. Germline CDR1 reads SGHDN; CDR2 reads FVKESK. Trimming removed 4 bases at V and 2 bases at J, with 11 bases between. This CDR3 is 14 amino acids long. The CDR3 spells CASSLPRINTEAFF. The CDR3 DNA follows: TGTGCCAGCAGCCTCCCCAGGATTAACACTGAAGCTTTCTTT.

CDR3 amino acids: CASSLYQGSMNTEAFF. CDR3 bases: TGTGCCAGCTCACTTTATCAGGGTTCGATGAACACTGAAGCTTTCTTT. The chain joins TRBV18 to TRBJ1-1, with a tentative D call TRBD1 (5 bases). This CDR3 comprises 16 residues. V lost 4 bases and J lost 0, with 15 bases in between. Per germline, CDR1 KGHSH and CDR2 LQKENI.

The chain recombines TRBV5-1 with TRBJ2-5; 10 bases are a match to TRBD1. The CDR3 is 16 amino acids. Germline lookup yields CDR1 SGHRS and CDR2 YFSETQ. V lost 3 bases to trimming and J lost 5 bases; unmatched junction nucleotides: 10. CDR3 nucleotides: TGCGCCAGCAGCTCACTCCGGGACAGGGGCTTGGAGACCCAGTACTTC. Protein: CASSSLRDRGLETQYF. Supplemented by reference TRBV5-1 and TRBJ2-5, the full variable domain reads KAGVTQTPRYLIKTRGQQVTLSCSPISGHRSVSWYQQTPGQGLQFLFEYFSETQRNKGNFPGRFSGRQFSNSRSEMNVSTLELGDSALYLCASSSLRDRGLETQYFGPGTRLLVL.

The chain combines TRBV27 with TRBJ2-1; TRBD2 agrees at 7 bases. The germline CDR1 and CDR2 sequences are MNHEY and SMNVEV (reference sequence). This CDR3 has 14 residues. V lost 5 bases, J lost 8 bases, and 9 bases stayed unmatched. CDR3 DNA: TGTGCCAGCAGTCTCCGGGACTATGGGTATGAGCAGTTCTTC. It translates to CASSLRDYGYEQFF.